This is a list of T cell receptor beta chains from one sample in a study of glioma-infiltrating T cells after dendritic cell vaccination. The method was immunoSEQ multiplex PCR; TCRdb's version includes in-frame clones alone and lacks a portion of them. This sample has more than 55,000 clones, with about 84% found just once. The sequences come from blood, collected after dendritic cell vaccination. The receptor set was obtained from a human donor with glioblastoma. Each CDR3 is given with its conserved first and last residue. Fields, in order: CDR3 protein, CDR3 DNA, clone size, V gene, D gene, J gene. D genes are given only for firm matches. The size of a clone is reported for some rows only, either as once, few or many, or as a class for expanded clones.

CASSVGTGPSYEQYF	TGTGCCAGCAGCGTAGGAACAGGGCCTTCCTACGAGCAGTACTTC	NA	TRBV9	NA	TRBJ2-7
CASNPGQGHQPQHF	TGCGCCAGCAATCCGGGACAGGGCCATCAGCCCCAGCATTTT	few	TRBV10-2	TRBD1	TRBJ1-5
CASSAEQHTEAFF	TGTGCCAGCAGCGCCGAACAGCACACTGAAGCTTTCTTT	NA	TRBV11-3	NA	TRBJ1-1
CASSRSRDNEKLFF	TGTGCCAGTAGTAGGAGCCGGGATAATGAAAAACTGTTTTTT	NA	TRBV19	NA	TRBJ1-4
CATSRGTGLAFYNEQFF	TGTGCCACCAGCAGGGGAACGGGACTAGCTTTTTACAATGAGCAGTTCTTC	NA	TRBV15	TRBD2	TRBJ2-1
CASSPPGSGGTTGELFF	TGTGCCAGCAGCCCTCCGGGCAGCGGGGGGACGACCGGGGAGCTGTTTTTT	NA	TRBV11-2	TRBD2	TRBJ2-2
CASSQDPPVRGAVDTQYF	TGCGCCAGCAGCCAAGATCCCCCGGTGCGGGGGGCGGTTGATACGCAGTATTTT	NA	TRBV4-1	TRBD2	TRBJ2-3
CASSLEGGVGIQETQYF	TGTGCCAGCAGCTTAGAGGGGGGGGTCGGGATCCAAGAGACCCAGTACTTC	NA	TRBV7-8	NA	TRBJ2-5
CAWSTGQGFSGNTIYF	TGTGCCTGGAGCACGGGACAGGGCTTCTCTGGAAACACCATATATTTT	NA	TRBV30	TRBD1	TRBJ1-3
CASSVAVIVDKMNTEAFF	TGTGCCAGCAGCGTAGCCGTAATAGTGGACAAAATGAACACTGAAGCTTTCTTT	NA	TRBV9	NA	TRBJ1-1
CSVSDTGTGAYEQYF	TGCAGCGTGAGCGATACCGGGACAGGGGCCTACGAGCAGTACTTC	few	TRBV29-1	TRBD1	TRBJ2-7
CASSLDRLAGGFYEQYF	TGTGCCAGCAGCTTAGATCGCCTAGCGGGGGGATTCTACGAGCAGTACTTC	NA	TRBV7-2	TRBD2	TRBJ2-7
CASRHSGANVLTF	TGTGCCAGCAGACACTCTGGGGCCAACGTCCTGACTTTC	NA	TRBV5-6	NA	TRBJ2-6
CAWSVRIPGTEAFF	TGTGCCTGGAGTGTACGAATCCCGGGCACTGAAGCTTTCTTT	once	TRBV30	NA	TRBJ1-1
CASSYRQGVETQYF	TGTGCCAGCAGTTACCGACAGGGGGTAGAGACCCAGTACTTC	NA	TRBV6-5	TRBD1	TRBJ2-5
CASSLPSGGVKETQYF	TGCGCCAGCAGCTTGCCTAGCGGGGGGGTAAAAGAGACCCAGTACTTC	NA	TRBV5-1	TRBD2	TRBJ2-5
CASSEGGGRASNTQYF	TGTGCCAGCAGCGAGGGCGGCGGGAGGGCATCAAATACGCAGTATTTT	NA	TRBV9	TRBD2	TRBJ2-3
CASRAGGTYGYTF	TGTGCCAGCAGGGCAGGGGGTACCTATGGCTACACCTTC	once	TRBV7-2	TRBD1	TRBJ1-2
CASSEFRAGDNEQFF	TGTGCCAGCAGTGAATTTCGAGCGGGGGACAATGAGCAGTTCTTC	NA	TRBV6-1	TRBD2	TRBJ2-1
CASSYSTGQQETQYF	TGTGCCAGCAGTTACTCGACGGGACAGCAAGAGACCCAGTACTTC	NA	TRBV6-6	TRBD1	TRBJ2-5
CASSDPVVAGEGELFF	TGCGCCAGCAGTGATCCTGTGGTAGCGGGGGAAGGGGAGCTGTTTTTT	NA	TRBV10-2	TRBD2	TRBJ2-2
CASSSKQGTGNTIYF	TGTGCCAGCAGCTCGAAACAGGGAACTGGAAACACCATATATTTT	NA	TRBV11-3	NA	TRBJ1-3
CASSLVARSYEQYF	TGTGCCAGCAGCTTAGTCGCCAGGTCCTACGAGCAGTACTTC	NA	TRBV11-3	NA	TRBJ2-7
CASKGTGGTTGELFF	TGTGCCAGCAAAGGGACAGGGGGCACCACCGGGGAGCTGTTTTTT	NA	TRBV6-1	TRBD1	TRBJ2-2
CASGQESSYNSPLHF	TGTGCCAGTGGACAGGAGAGCTCCTATAATTCCCCCCTCCACTTT	NA	TRBV19	TRBD1	TRBJ1-6
CASSYLGTSAYNEQFF	TGTGCCAGCAGTTACCTCGGGACTAGCGCATACAATGAGCAGTTCTTC	NA	TRBV6-5	TRBD2	TRBJ2-1
CASSPVLGRAFF	TGTGCCAGCTCACCGGTTCTAGGGAGGGCTTTCTTT	NA	TRBV18	NA	TRBJ1-1
CASRNTNYGYTF	TGTGCCAGCAGAAACACCAACTATGGCTACACCTTC	once	TRBV6-6	NA	TRBJ1-2
CASRGGQSLNTEAFF	TGTGCCAGCAGGGGGGGGCAGTCATTGAACACTGAAGCTTTCTTT	NA	TRBV6-5	NA	TRBJ1-1
CASSLSVTSGNTIYF	TGTGCCAGCAGTTTGTCGGTCACCTCTGGAAACACCATATATTTT	NA	TRBV28	NA	TRBJ1-3
CASSLASGGTYEQYF	TGTGCCAGCAGTTTAGCTAGCGGGGGGACCTACGAGCAGTACTTC	NA	TRBV27	TRBD2	TRBJ2-7
CASSFTSGGARADTQYF	TGTGCCAGCAGCTTTACTAGCGGGGGGGCCCGCGCAGATACGCAGTATTTT	NA	TRBV7-9	TRBD2	TRBJ2-3
CGSGNYGNQPQHF	TGTGGGTCAGGGAATTATGGCAATCAGCCCCAGCATTTT	NA	TRBV19	NA	TRBJ1-5